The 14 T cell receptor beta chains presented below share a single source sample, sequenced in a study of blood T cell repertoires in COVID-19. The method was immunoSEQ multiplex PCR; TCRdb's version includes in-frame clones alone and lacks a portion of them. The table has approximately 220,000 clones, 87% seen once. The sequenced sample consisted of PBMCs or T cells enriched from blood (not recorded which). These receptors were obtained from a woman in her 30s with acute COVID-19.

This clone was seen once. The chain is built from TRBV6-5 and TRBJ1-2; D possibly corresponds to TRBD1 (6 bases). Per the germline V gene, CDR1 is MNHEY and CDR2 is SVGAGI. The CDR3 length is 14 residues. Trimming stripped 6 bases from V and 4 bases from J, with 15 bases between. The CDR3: CASSTAQGPYGYTF. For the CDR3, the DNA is TGTGCCAGCAGCACCGCACAGGGCCCCTATGGCTACACCTTC.

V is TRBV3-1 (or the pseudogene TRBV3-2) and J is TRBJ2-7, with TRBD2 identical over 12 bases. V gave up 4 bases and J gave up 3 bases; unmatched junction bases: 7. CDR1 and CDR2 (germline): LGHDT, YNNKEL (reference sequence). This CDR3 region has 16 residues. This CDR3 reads CASSPRRLAGDYEQYF. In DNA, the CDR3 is TGTGCCAGCAGCCCAAGAAGACTAGCGGGAGACTACGAGCAGTACTTC.

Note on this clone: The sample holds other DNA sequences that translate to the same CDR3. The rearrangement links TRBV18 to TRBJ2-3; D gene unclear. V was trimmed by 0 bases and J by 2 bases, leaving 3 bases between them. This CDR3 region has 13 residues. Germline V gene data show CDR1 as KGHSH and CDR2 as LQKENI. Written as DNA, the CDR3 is TGTGCCAGCTCACCACCCTTCACAGATACGCAGTATTTT. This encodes CASSPPFTDTQYF.

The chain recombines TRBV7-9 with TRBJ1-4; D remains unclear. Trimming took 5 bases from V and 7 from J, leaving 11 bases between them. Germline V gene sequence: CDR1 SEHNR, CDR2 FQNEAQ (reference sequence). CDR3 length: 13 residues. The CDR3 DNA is TGTGCCAGCAGCAGTTTGGCCCTTGAAAAACTGTTTTTT. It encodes CASSSLALEKLFF.

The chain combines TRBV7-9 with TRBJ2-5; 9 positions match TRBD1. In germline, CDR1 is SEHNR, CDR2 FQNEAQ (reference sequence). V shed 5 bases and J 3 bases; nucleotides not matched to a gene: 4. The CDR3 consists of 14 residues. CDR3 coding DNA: TGTGCCAGCAGCCTGGGACAGGGTAAAGAGACCCAGTACTTC. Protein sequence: CASSLGQGKETQYF. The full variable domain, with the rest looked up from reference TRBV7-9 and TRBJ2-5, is DTGVSQNPRHKITKRGQNVTFRCDPISEHNRLYWYRQTLGQGPEFLTYFQNEAQLEKSRLLSDRFSAERPKGSFSTLEIQRTEQGDSAMYLCASSLGQGKETQYFGPGTRLLVL.

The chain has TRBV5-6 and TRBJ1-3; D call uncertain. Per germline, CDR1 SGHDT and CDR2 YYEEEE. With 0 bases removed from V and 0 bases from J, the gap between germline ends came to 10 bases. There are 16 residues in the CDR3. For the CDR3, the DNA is TGTGCCAGCAGCTTGGACAGAGATTTCTCTGGAAACACCATATATTTT. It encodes CASSLDRDFSGNTIYF.

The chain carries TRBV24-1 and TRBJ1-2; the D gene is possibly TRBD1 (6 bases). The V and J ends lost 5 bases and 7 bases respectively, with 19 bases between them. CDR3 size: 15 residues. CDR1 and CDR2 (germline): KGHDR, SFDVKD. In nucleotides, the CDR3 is TGTGCCACCAGTGGCGGTGGGGGGGCTTTCGGTGGCTACACCTTC. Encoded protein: CATSGGGGAFGGYTF.

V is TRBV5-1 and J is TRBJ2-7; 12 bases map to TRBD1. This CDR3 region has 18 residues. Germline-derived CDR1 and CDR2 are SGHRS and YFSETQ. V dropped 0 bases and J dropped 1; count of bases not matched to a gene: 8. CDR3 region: CASSLVGTGGAYSYEQYF. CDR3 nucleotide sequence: TGCGCCAGCAGCTTGGTAGGGACAGGGGGCGCGTATTCCTACGAGCAGTACTTC. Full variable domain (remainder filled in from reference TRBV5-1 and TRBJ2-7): KAGVTQTPRYLIKTRGQQVTLSCSPISGHRSVSWYQQTPGQGLQFLFEYFSETQRNKGNFPGRFSGRQFSNSRSEMNVSTLELGDSALYLCASSLVGTGGAYSYEQYFGPGTRLTVT.

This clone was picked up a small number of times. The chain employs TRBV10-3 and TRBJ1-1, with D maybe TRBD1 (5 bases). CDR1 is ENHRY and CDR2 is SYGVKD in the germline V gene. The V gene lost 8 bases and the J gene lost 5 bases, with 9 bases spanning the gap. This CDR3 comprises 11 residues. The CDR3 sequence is CAIGGGTEAFF. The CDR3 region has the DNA TGTGCCATCGGGGGAGGGACTGAAGCTTTCTTT.

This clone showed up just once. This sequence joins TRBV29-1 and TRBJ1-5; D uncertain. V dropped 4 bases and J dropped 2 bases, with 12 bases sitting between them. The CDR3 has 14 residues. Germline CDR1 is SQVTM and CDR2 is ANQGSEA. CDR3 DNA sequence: TGCAGCGTTGGAACAAAGCGGGGCAATCAGCCCCAGCATTTT. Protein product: CSVGTKRGNQPQHF.

CDR3 sequence reads: CASSFRYRNSPLHF. CDR3 DNA sequence: TGTGCCAGCAGCTTTCGGTACAGGAATTCACCCCTCCACTTT. The chain has TRBV7-2 and TRBJ1-6; possibly TRBD1 for D (5 bases). The CDR3 is 14 amino acids. Trimming shortened V by 3 bases and J by 7 bases, and 10 bases separated the two germline ends. The germline V gene encodes CDR1 SGHTA and CDR2 FQGNSA.

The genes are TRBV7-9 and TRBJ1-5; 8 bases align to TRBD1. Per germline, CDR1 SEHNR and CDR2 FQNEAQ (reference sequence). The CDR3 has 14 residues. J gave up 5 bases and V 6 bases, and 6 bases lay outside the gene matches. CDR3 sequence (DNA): TGTGCCAGCAGACAGGGGGGTAACGATCAGCCCCAGCATTTT. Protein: CASRQGGNDQPQHF. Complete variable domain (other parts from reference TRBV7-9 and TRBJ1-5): DTGVSQNPRHKITKRGQNVTFRCDPISEHNRLYWYRQTLGQGPEFLTYFQNEAQLEKSRLLSDRFSAERPKGSFSTLEIQRTEQGDSAMYLCASRQGGNDQPQHFGDGTRLSIL.

CDR3 region: CAWKWDREKAFF. In DNA form, the CDR3 reads TGTGCCTGGAAATGGGACAGGGAAAAAGCTTTCTTT. The chain uses TRBV30 and TRBJ1-1; TRBD1 agrees at 9 bases. There are 12 residues in the CDR3. Germline CDR1 is GTSNPN and CDR2 is SVGIG (reference sequence). V gave up 4 bases and J gave up 9 bases; unmatched junction bases: 6.

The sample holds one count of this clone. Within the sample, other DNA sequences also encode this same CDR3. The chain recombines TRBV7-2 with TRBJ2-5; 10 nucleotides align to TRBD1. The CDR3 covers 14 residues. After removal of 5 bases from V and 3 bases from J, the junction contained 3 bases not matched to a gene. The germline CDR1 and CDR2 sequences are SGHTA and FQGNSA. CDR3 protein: CASSPGTGEETQYF. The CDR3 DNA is TGTGCCAGCAGCCCTGGGACAGGGGAAGAGACCCAGTACTTC.